The 27 T cell receptor beta chains presented below share a single source sample, sequenced in a study of technical replicates of blood from a handful of donors. Produced via immunoSEQ multiplex PCR; TCRdb's table is partial and in-frame only. This table holds roughly 56,000 clones, approximately 87% found once. Sequencing was carried out using PBMCs. The receptors originated from a human donor in good health. Some clones in this sample may be carry-over from other donors' samples.

This chain links TRBV7-2 with TRBJ1-5; 7 bases are a match to TRBD1. Germline CDR1 is SGHTA and CDR2 is FQGNSA. Trimming took 4 bases from V and 9 from J; bases not matched to a gene: 12. CDR3 length equals 15 residues. DNA for the CDR3: TGTGCCAGCAGCTATACGGGACAGAGTACTGGGCCCCAGCATTTT. It codes for CASSYTGQSTGPQHF. Using reference TRBV7-2 and TRBJ1-5 for the parts outside the CDR3, the full variable domain is GAGVSQSPSNKVTEKGKDVELRCDPISGHTALYWYRQSLGQGLEFLIYFQGNSAPDKSGLPSDRFSAERTGGSVSTLTIQRTQQEDSAVYLCASSYTGQSTGPQHFGDGTRLSIL.

This chain connects TRBV7-6 to TRBJ1-2, with D tentatively TRBD1 (5 bases). CDR1 is SGHVS, CDR2 FNYEAQ, per germline. The length of the CDR3 is 15 residues. V lost 5 bases, J lost 4 bases, and 17 bases lay in between. CDR3 sequence: CASSLSSAGPYGYTF. The CDR3 DNA sequence: TGTGCCAGCAGCCTCTCCTCGGCAGGGCCCTATGGCTACACCTTC.

The chain links TRBV7-2 to TRBJ1-2; D gene ambiguous. This CDR3 is 15 amino acids long. The germline V gene has CDR1 SGHTA and CDR2 FQGNSA. Trimming took off 3 bases at V and 4 bases at J, with 15 bases between the two ends. CDR3 bases: TGTGCCAGCAGCTTTCGGGATATCCAAGTCTATGGCTACACCTTC. This gives the protein CASSFRDIQVYGYTF.

This clone is a singleton in its sample. The chain joins TRBV19 to TRBJ2-3; possibly TRBD2 for D (6 bases). Looked up from germline, CDR1 is LNHDA and CDR2 is SQIVND (reference sequence). The CDR3 is 18 amino acids. Trimming took off 4 bases at V and 3 bases at J, with 23 bases between the two ends. The CDR3 is CASSTSPDGGLITDTQYF. CDR3 DNA sequence: TGTGCCAGTAGTACGTCCCCGGACGGGGGTTTGATAACAGATACGCAGTATTTT.

The genes are TRBV7-2 and TRBJ1-5, with D tentatively TRBD1 (6 bases). V was cut by 3 bases and J by 4 bases, with 10 bases left in between. Per germline, CDR1 SGHTA and CDR2 FQGNSA. This CDR3 comprises 14 residues. The CDR3 loop reads CASSLDSSNQPQHF. In DNA, the CDR3 is TGTGCCAGCAGCTTGGACAGTAGTAATCAGCCCCAGCATTTT.

CDR3 loop: CATSRDPGGPRSSYEQYF. CDR3 in DNA: TGTGCCACCAGCAGGGACCCGGGGGGGCCCAGGAGCTCCTACGAGCAGTACTTC. The genes are TRBV15 and TRBJ2-7; TRBD2 matches at 8 bases. This CDR3 has 18 residues. Germline values: CDR1 LNHNV, CDR2 YYDKDF (reference sequence). V shed 3 bases, J shed 0 bases, and the junction held 13 bases outside the gene matches.

In its sample, this clone was seen once. J is TRBJ1-2 and V is TRBV30; a weak D match, TRBD1 (6 bases). The germline V gene encodes CDR1 GTSNPN and CDR2 SVGIG (reference sequence). CDR3 size: 16 residues. The V gene lost 0 bases and the J gene lost 2 bases, with 16 bases spanning the gap. CDR3 sequence: CAWSVRRQALNYGYTF. The CDR3 DNA follows: TGTGCCTGGAGTGTACGGAGACAGGCCTTAAACTATGGCTACACCTTC.

This chain joins TRBV6-1 and TRBJ1-1; unclear D gene. The CDR3 is 15 residues long. V lost 1 base and J lost 0, with 9 bases in between. Per the germline V gene, CDR1 is MNHNS and CDR2 is SASEGT. The CDR3 DNA reads TGTGCCAGCAGTGAAGATCGGGATCTGAACACTGAAGCTTTCTTT. Translating it yields CASSEDRDLNTEAFF.

V usage is TRBV25-1 and J usage is TRBJ1-1; no reliable D call. The germline V gene encodes CDR1 MGHDK and CDR2 SYGVNS. Trimming shortened V by 5 bases and J by 0 bases, and 13 bases separated the two germline ends. This CDR3 is 15 amino acids long. CDR3 amino acids: CASSPDAGMNTEAFF. In DNA, the CDR3 is TGTGCCAGCAGTCCCGACGCGGGAATGAACACTGAAGCTTTCTTT.

This chain joins TRBV10-3 and TRBJ2-5, with D perhaps matching TRBD2 (6 bases). Trimming stripped 6 bases from V and 2 bases from J, with 19 bases between. The CDR3 contains 16 residues. Germline V gene data show CDR1 as ENHRY and CDR2 as SYGVKD. The CDR3 sequence: CAISGGKTIEQETQYF. The DNA for the CDR3 is TGTGCCATCAGCGGAGGGAAGACCATAGAACAAGAGACCCAGTACTTC.

This rearrangement joins TRBV5-1 to TRBJ1-1; D is unresolved. The CDR3 is 14 amino acids. Germline values: CDR1 SGHRS, CDR2 YFSETQ. V lost 1 base and J lost 0, with 7 bases in between. The CDR3 DNA is TGCGCCAGCAGCTTGCTGGGCGTGAACACTGAAGCTTTCTTT. It specifies CASSLLGVNTEAFF.

V and J are TRBV7-9 and TRBJ2-1; D might be TRBD2 (6 bases). V dropped 4 bases and J dropped 4 bases, with 20 bases sitting between them. Per the germline V gene, CDR1 is SEHNR and CDR2 is FQNEAQ (reference sequence). The CDR3 runs to 17 residues. The CDR3 nucleotides are TGTGCCAGCAGCTCCACCACCCAGGGAGGACTGTACAATGAGCAGTTCTTC. Protein sequence: CASSSTTQGGLYNEQFF.

The chain recombines TRBV7-8 with TRBJ2-7; TRBD2 matches 12 bases. The CDR3 spans 15 residues. The germline CDR1 and CDR2 sequences are SGHVS and FQNEAQ. V was pared by 7 bases and J by 5 bases, with 9 bases of the junction left unmatched. The CDR3 region has the DNA TGTGCCAGCACCCCTAGCGGGAGGGTGATCAACGAGCAGTACTTC. This encodes CASTPSGRVINEQYF.

This rearrangement joins TRBV7-6 to TRBJ2-5; the match to TRBD2 covers 14 bases. CDR3 size: 16 residues. Germline loops: CDR1 SGHVS, CDR2 FNYEAQ. J lost 5 bases, V lost 5 bases, and 7 bases had no gene match. CDR3 sequence (DNA): TGTGCCAGCAGCATGACTAGCGGGAGGGCCGGTGAGACCCAGTACTTC. Translated: CASSMTSGRAGETQYF.

The chain joins TRBV6-4 to TRBJ2-5, with 15 nucleotides matching TRBD2. The germline V gene encodes CDR1 MRHNA and CDR2 SNTAGT. Unmatched junction bases numbered 8, after V lost 5 bases and J lost 7 bases. This CDR3 is built from 16 residues. CDR3 loop: CASSPGTSGGIRTQYF. CDR3 bases: TGTGCCAGCAGTCCGGGGACTAGCGGGGGGATAAGGACCCAGTACTTC.

The chain uses TRBV7-6 and TRBJ2-3; the D is unclear. V dropped 4 bases and J dropped 2 bases, with 7 bases sitting between them. Germline V lookup: CDR1 SGHVS, CDR2 FNYEAQ. The CDR3 consists of 13 residues. The DNA for the CDR3 is TGTGCCAGCAGCTCCCAGGCCACAGATACGCAGTATTTT. This encodes CASSSQATDTQYF.

V gene TRBV12-5 combines with J gene TRBJ2-6, with 7 bases matching TRBD1. Trimming at V came to 7 bases and at J to 0 bases, leaving 9 bases not matched to a gene. The CDR3 is made up of 17 amino acids. Germline V gene lookup returns CDR1 LGHNT and CDR2 FRNRAP. The CDR3: CASVSTRTGSGANVLTF. The DNA for the CDR3 is TGTGCTAGTGTTAGTACCCGGACAGGCTCTGGGGCCAACGTCCTGACTTTC.

This chain joins TRBV29-1 and TRBJ2-2, with 14 nucleotides matching TRBD2. This CDR3 comprises 17 residues. Germline V lookup: CDR1 SQVTM, CDR2 ANQGSEA. V shed 2 bases and J 5 bases; nucleotides not matched to a gene: 7. This CDR3 reads CSVETGLAGAITGELFF. CDR3 nucleotides: TGCAGCGTTGAAACGGGACTAGCGGGAGCCATAACCGGGGAGCTGTTTTTT.

The chain couples TRBV19 to TRBJ1-6; D gene ambiguous. Germline V gene sequence: CDR1 LNHDA, CDR2 SQIVND (reference sequence). The CDR3 is made up of 12 amino acids. Trimming cost V 1 base and J 13 bases, with 8 bases left between them. The CDR3 sequence is CASSIAHEPLHF. The CDR3 region has the DNA TGTGCCAGTAGTATAGCCCACGAGCCCCTCCACTTT.

The chain is built from TRBV29-1 and TRBJ1-1; 7 nucleotides match TRBD1. With 7 bases clipped from V and 1 base from J, the junction kept 3 bases outside the gene matches. The CDR3 runs 12 residues. The V gene's germline CDR1 is SQVTM and CDR2 ANQGSEA. The CDR3 protein is CSGNRGNTEAFF. The CDR3 nucleotides read TGCAGCGGAAACAGGGGGAACACTGAAGCTTTCTTT. Variable domain in full (rest from reference TRBV29-1 and TRBJ1-1): SAVISQKPSRDICQRGTSLTIQCQVDSQVTMMFWYRQQPGQSLTLIATANQGSEATYESGFVIDKFPISRPNLTFSTLTVSNMSPEDSSIYLCSGNRGNTEAFFGQGTRLTVV.

This clone was detected a few times. V gene TRBV30 combines with J gene TRBJ1-1, with D unresolved. Germline CDR1 GTSNPN, CDR2 SVGIG (reference sequence). V was cut by 2 bases and J by 4 bases, with 11 bases left in between. This CDR3 has 13 amino acids. The CDR3 nucleotides read TGTGCCTGGAGTAGGATACCGGGCACTGAAGCTTTCTTT. This sequence encodes CAWSRIPGTEAFF.

V is TRBV29-1 and J is TRBJ1-1, with 9 nucleotides matching TRBD1. Trimming removed 8 bases from V and 8 bases from J; junction bases left unmatched: 6. Germline V gives CDR1 SQVTM, CDR2 ANQGSEA. The CDR3 length is 11 residues. The CDR3 coding sequence is TGCAGCACTAGGACAGGGGTCGAAGCTTTCTTT. Translated: CSTRTGVEAFF.

The chain combines TRBV6-1 with TRBJ1-2; D ambiguous. The V gene lost 6 bases and the J gene lost 0 bases, with 11 bases spanning the gap. CDR3 length equals 14 residues. Looked up from germline, CDR1 is MNHNS and CDR2 is SASEGT. CDR3 in amino acids: CASSLDGANYGYTF. DNA of the CDR3: TGTGCCAGCAGCCTAGACGGAGCTAACTATGGCTACACCTTC.

The V gene is TRBV5-1, the J gene TRBJ1-2, with a weak D call TRBD1 (6 bases). With 4 bases removed from V and 0 bases from J, the gap between germline ends came to 13 bases. In germline, CDR1 is SGHRS, CDR2 YFSETQ. This CDR3 is built from 15 residues. The CDR3 loop reads CASSQLTGSNYGYTF. The CDR3 coding sequence is TGCGCCAGCAGCCAACTCACAGGGTCTAACTATGGCTACACCTTC.

In DNA, the CDR3 is TGTGCCAGCAGCTTCGAGGAGACCCAGTACTTC. Translated: CASSFEETQYF. V usage is TRBV13 and J usage is TRBJ2-5; D gene unclear. V lost 3 bases and J lost 5, with 4 bases in between. Germline V lookup: CDR1 PRHDT, CDR2 FYEKMQ (reference sequence). The CDR3 consists of 11 residues.

The chain uses TRBV25-1 and TRBJ2-2; possible D gene TRBD1, 6 bases. The CDR3 runs to 18 residues. Deletions cut 0 bases from V and 6 bases from J, with 20 bases between. In germline, CDR1 is MGHDK, CDR2 SYGVNS. The CDR3 loop reads CASSEYTRRTGLAGELFF. CDR3 sequence (DNA): TGTGCCAGCAGTGAATATACCCGCCGAACAGGGTTGGCCGGGGAGCTGTTTTTT.

This clone came up a few times. The chain has TRBV5-8 and TRBJ1-1; D gene unclear. Per the germline V gene, CDR1 is SGHTS and CDR2 is YDEGEE. This CDR3 region has 14 residues. V shed 3 bases and J shed 8 bases, with 17 bases lying between them. CDR3: CASSYYVAEREAFF. CDR3 nucleotides: TGTGCCAGCAGCTACTATGTCGCCGAGAGAGAAGCTTTCTTT.